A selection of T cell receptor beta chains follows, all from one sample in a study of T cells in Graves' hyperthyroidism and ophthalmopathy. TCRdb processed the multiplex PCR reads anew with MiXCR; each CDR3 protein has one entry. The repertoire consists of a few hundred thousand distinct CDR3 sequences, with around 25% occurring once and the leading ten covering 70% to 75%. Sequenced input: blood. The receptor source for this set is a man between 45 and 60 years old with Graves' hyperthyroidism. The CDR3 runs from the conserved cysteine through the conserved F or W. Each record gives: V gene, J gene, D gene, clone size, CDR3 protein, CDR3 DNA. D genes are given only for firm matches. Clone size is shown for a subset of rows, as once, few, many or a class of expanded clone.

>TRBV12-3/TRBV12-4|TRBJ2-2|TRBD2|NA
CASSLRTSGRSGELFF
TGTGCCAGCAGTCTCAGGACTAGCGGGAGATCCGGGGAGCTGTTTTTT
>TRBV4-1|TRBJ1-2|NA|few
CASCLLPGGAYGYTF
TGCGCCAGCTGTCTCCTCCCGGGAGGGGCCTATGGCTACACCTTC
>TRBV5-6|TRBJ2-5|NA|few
CASSLSRGAWETQYF
TGTGCCAGCAGCTTGTCCCGGGGAGCATGGGAGACCCAGTACTTC
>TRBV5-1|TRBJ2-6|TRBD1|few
CASSFQGAGANVLTF
TGCGCCAGCAGCTTCCAGGGGGCTGGGGCCAACGTCCTGACTTTC
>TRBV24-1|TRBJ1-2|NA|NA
CATRGQDYGYTF
TGTGCCACCAGAGGCCAGGACTATGGCTACACCTTC
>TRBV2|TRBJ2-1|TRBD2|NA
CASEREVDEQFF
TGTGCCAGCGAGCGGGAGGTTGATGAGCAGTTCTTC
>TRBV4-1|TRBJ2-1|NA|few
CASSQEKGTIAYNEQFF
TGCGCCAGCAGCCAGGAAAAGGGGACAATTGCCTACAATGAGCAGTTCTTC
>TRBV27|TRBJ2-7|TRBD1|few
CASSYGTGGDEQYF
TGTGCCAGCAGTTATGGGACAGGGGGCGACGAGCAGTACTTC
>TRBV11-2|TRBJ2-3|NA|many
CASSPRVFGTDTQYF
TGTGCCAGCAGTCCGAGGGTCTTTGGCACAGATACGCAGTATTTT
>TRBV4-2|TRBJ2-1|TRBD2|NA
CASSQEGPSGGYNEQFF
TGTGCCAGCAGCCAAGAGGGCCCCAGCGGGGGTTACAATGAGCAGTTCTTC
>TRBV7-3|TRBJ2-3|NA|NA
CAGSLGGVGDTQYF
TGTGCCGGCAGCTTGGGGGGTGTTGGAGATACGCAGTATTTT
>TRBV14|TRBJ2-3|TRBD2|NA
CASSQVRRGRTDTQYF
TGTGCCAGCAGCCAAGTTCGTCGCGGGAGGACAGATACGCAGTATTTT
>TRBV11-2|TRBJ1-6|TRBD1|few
CASMGQGNSPLHF
TGTGCCAGCATGGGACAGGGAAATTCACCCCTCCACTTT
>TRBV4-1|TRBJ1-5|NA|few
CASSQLWVFGNQPQHF
TGCGCCAGCAGCCAACTCTGGGTTTTCGGGAATCAGCCCCAGCATTTT
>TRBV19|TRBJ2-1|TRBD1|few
CASSKGQGRSDEQFF
TGTGCCAGTAGTAAGGGACAGGGGCGGTCGGATGAGCAGTTCTTC
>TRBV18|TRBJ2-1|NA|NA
CASSPPNGYNEQFF
TGTGCCAGCTCACCACCGAATGGGTACAATGAGCAGTTCTTC
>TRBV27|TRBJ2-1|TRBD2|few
CASSSGLASLNEQFF
TGTGCCAGCAGTTCAGGACTAGCGAGTCTCAATGAGCAGTTCTTC
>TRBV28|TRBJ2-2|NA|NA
CASSTRLKLGELFF
TGTGCCAGCAGCACAAGACTAAAACTCGGGGAGCTGTTTTTT
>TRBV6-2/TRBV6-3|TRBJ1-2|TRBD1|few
CASTRDRADYGYTF
TGTGCCAGCACCCGGGACAGGGCAGACTATGGCTACACCTTC
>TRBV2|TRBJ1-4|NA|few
CASSRNEKLFF
TGTGCCAGCAGCCGAAATGAAAAACTGTTTTTT
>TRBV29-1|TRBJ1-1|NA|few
CSVQVLAEAFF
TGCAGCGTTCAGGTCCTGGCCGAAGCTTTCTTT
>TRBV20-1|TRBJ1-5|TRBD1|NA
CSARDRRGQPQHF
TGCAGTGCTAGGGACAGGAGAGGGCAGCCCCAGCATTTT
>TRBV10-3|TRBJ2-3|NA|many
CAISESWSGTVTDTQYF
TGTGCCATCAGTGAGTCGTGGAGCGGCACGGTCACAGATACGCAGTATTTT
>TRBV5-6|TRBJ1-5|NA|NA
CASSMGRGGQPQHF
TGTGCCAGCAGTATGGGCAGGGGCGGGCAGCCCCAGCATTTT
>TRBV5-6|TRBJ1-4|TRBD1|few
CASSLTSGTGGEKLFF
TGTGCCAGCAGCTTGACGTCAGGGACAGGGGGTGAAAAACTGTTTTTT
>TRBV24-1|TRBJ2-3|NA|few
CATSDLRGTQYF
TGTGCCACCAGTGATTTGCGGGGTACGCAGTATTTT
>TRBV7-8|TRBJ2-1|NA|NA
CASSLGGTARDNEQFF
TGTGCCAGCAGCTTAGGGGGGACTGCGCGGGACAATGAGCAGTTCTTC
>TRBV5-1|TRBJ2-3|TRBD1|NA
CASSLVQGAADTQYF
TGCGCCAGCAGCTTGGTGCAGGGGGCTGCAGATACGCAGTATTTT
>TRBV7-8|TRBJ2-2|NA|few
CASRLGAFAGELFF
TGTGCCAGCAGGCTAGGTGCTTTTGCCGGGGAGCTGTTTTTT
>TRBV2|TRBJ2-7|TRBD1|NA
CASSEGRTGYLYEQYF
TGTGCCAGCAGTGAAGGCCGGACAGGGTACCTATACGAGCAGTACTTC